Listed here are 2 T cell receptor beta chains from one sample, sequenced in a study of shared clonotypes between healthy human individuals. Naive CD8 cells lacked CD45RO, underwent positive selection for CCR7 and left out terminally differentiated effector memory CD45RA+ cells. Some clones are missing from TCRdb's copy, which holds only in-frame ones; the method was immunoSEQ multiplex PCR. Here the sample spans about 820,000 clones, nearly 95% being singletons. Specimen: naive CD8+ T cells sorted from blood. Receptors were obtained from a man under 40 in good health.

V gene TRBV11-3 combines with J gene TRBJ2-1, with TRBD1 identical over 10 bases. The trim removed 5 bases at V and 7 bases at J, leaving 5 bases unmatched. The CDR3 sequence is 14 residues long. Germline CDR1 is SGHNT and CDR2 is YENEEA. Written as DNA, the CDR3 is TGTGCCAGCAGCGGTCGGGACAGGGGAAATGAGCAGTTCTTC. It codes for CASSGRDRGNEQFF.

The chain employs TRBV27 and TRBJ2-3; TRBD2 is a possible D gene (5 bases). The germline V gene encodes CDR1 MNHEY and CDR2 SMNVEV (reference sequence). This CDR3 contains 15 residues. V lost 2 bases and J 0 bases, leaving 9 bases between the germline ends. The CDR3 is CASSLAEASTDTQYF. The CDR3 nucleotides are TGTGCCAGCAGTTTAGCGGAGGCTAGCACAGATACGCAGTATTTT.